The 30 T cell receptor beta chains listed next were all sequenced from one sample in a study of response to subunit inactivated influenza vaccine. TCRdb itself ran the RT-PCR reads through MiXCR, one entry per CDR3 protein. The sample has around 540,000 distinct CDR3 sequences, roughly 12% seen once; the top ten hold 10% to 13%. The sample in question was PBMCs from blood, obtained on the day of vaccination. Receptors were obtained from a man aged 50 to 59 who received an inactivated influenza vaccine.

This clonotype was seen a handful of times. CDR3 sequence: CASSLSDRVGGYTF. In DNA form, the CDR3 reads TGTGCCAGCAGTTTGTCGGACAGGGTCGGTGGCTACACCTTC. The V gene is TRBV12-3 or TRBV12-4, the J gene TRBJ1-2; 8 bases are a match to TRBD1. J lost 7 bases, V lost 3 bases, and 7 bases had no gene match. The CDR3 is made up of 14 amino acids.

The chain has TRBV11-2 and TRBJ2-4; unclear D gene. This CDR3 has 14 amino acids. CDR1 and CDR2 from the germline V gene are SGHAT and FQNNGV. Trimming cost V 2 bases and J 1 base, with 6 bases left between them. The CDR3 loop reads CASSLNRAKNIQYF. The CDR3 DNA follows: TGTGCCAGCAGCTTAAACCGGGCCAAAAACATTCAGTACTTC.

This clonotype was seen a few times. The chain carries TRBV10-3 and TRBJ2-7, with 9 nucleotides matching TRBD2. The V gene's germline CDR1 is ENHRY and CDR2 SYGVKD. V lost 3 bases and J lost 4; bases outside the gene matches: 7. The CDR3 is 15 residues long. In nucleotides, the CDR3 is TGTGCCATCAGTGATCACGTAGCGGGAGAATACGAGCAGTACTTC. This sequence encodes CAISDHVAGEYEQYF.

V gene TRBV29-1 combines with J gene TRBJ2-7; D remains unclear. The CDR3 totals 11 residues. CDR1 SQVTM and CDR2 ANQGSEA come from the germline V gene. V was cut by 7 bases and J by 2 bases, with 9 bases left in between. Here the CDR3 reads CSAAVTYEQYF. The CDR3 DNA sequence: TGCAGCGCCGCAGTTACCTACGAGCAGTACTTC.

This clonotype has at least ten counts. The rearrangement joins TRBV4-1 to TRBJ2-1; no clear D. From germline, CDR1 is MGHRA and CDR2 YSYEKL. This CDR3 has 15 residues. V was pared by 1 base and J by 9 bases, with 16 bases between. CDR3 amino acids: CASSQGAPPILEQFF. The CDR3 nucleotides are TGCGCCAGCAGCCAAGGAGCCCCTCCGATTCTTGAGCAGTTCTTC.

J is TRBJ1-5 and V is TRBV12-3 or TRBV12-4, with D possibly matching TRBD1 (6 bases). The V end lost 6 bases, the J end lost 6 bases, and 18 bases lay between the germline ends. The CDR3 length is 15 residues. CDR3 nucleotide sequence: TGTGCCAGCAGAATAACAGGGTTTGAGGGTCAGCCCCAGCATTTT. Translating it yields CASRITGFEGQPQHF.

This clonotype showed up many times. J is TRBJ2-2 and V is TRBV28, with TRBD1 matching 10 bases. CDR3 length: 14 residues. Germline values: CDR1 MDHEN, CDR2 SYDVKM. V was pared by 4 bases and J by 6 bases, with 2 bases of the junction left unmatched. CDR3 protein: CASSSGTGAGELFF. CDR3 DNA: TGTGCCAGCAGTTCCGGGACAGGGGCCGGGGAGCTGTTTTTT.

At least ten counts were recorded for this clonotype. The CDR3 sequence is CASSRGQGGYEQYF. The CDR3 bases are TGTGCCAGCAGCCGGGGACAGGGTGGCTACGAGCAGTACTTC. The chain couples TRBV12-3 or TRBV12-4 to TRBJ2-7; 9 bases match TRBD1. This CDR3 has 14 residues. The V segment lost 6 bases and the J segment 3 bases; nucleotides outside the gene matches: 6.

The J gene is TRBJ1-3, the V gene TRBV5-5, with D perhaps TRBD1 (5 bases). Germline V lookup: CDR1 SGHKS, CDR2 YYEKEE (reference sequence). Trimming cost V 1 base and J 0 bases, with 11 bases left between them. CDR3 length: 16 amino acids. The CDR3 spells CASSLNWGRSGNTIYF. The DNA of the CDR3 is TGTGCCAGCAGCTTGAATTGGGGCCGCTCTGGAAACACCATATATTTT.

The chain carries TRBV6-5 and TRBJ2-1, with 10 bases matching TRBD2. This CDR3 spans 15 amino acids. Germline V gene sequence: CDR1 MNHEY, CDR2 SVGAGI. The ends lost 4 bases at V and 2 bases at J; junction bases unmatched: 2. The CDR3 DNA reads as TGTGCCAGCAGTTCGACTAGCGGGCCCTACAATGAGCAGTTCTTC. Its protein product is CASSSTSGPYNEQFF.

The chain combines TRBV5-1 with TRBJ2-3; 9 positions match TRBD2. Trimming took 0 bases from V and 10 from J; bases not matched to a gene: 9. Germline lookup yields CDR1 SGHRS and CDR2 YFSETQ. The CDR3 length is 15 residues. DNA for the CDR3: TGCGCCAGCAGCTTGGGGCGGGGGGGCCCCACCCCGCAGTATTTT. Translating it yields CASSLGRGGPTPQYF. Variable domain in full (rest from reference TRBV5-1 and TRBJ2-3): KAGVTQTPRYLIKTRGQQVTLSCSPISGHRSVSWYQQTPGQGLQFLFEYFSETQRNKGNFPGRFSGRQFSNSRSEMNVSTLELGDSALYLCASSLGRGGPTPQYFGPGTRLTVL.

This clonotype has just a few counts. In nucleotides, the CDR3 is TGCGCCAGCAGCTATACAGGGGAGACCGGGGAGCTGTTTTTT. Residues: CASSYTGETGELFF. J is TRBJ2-2 and V is TRBV5-1, with 7 bases identical to TRBD1. The V and J ends lost 3 bases and 5 bases, in that order; junction bases with no gene match: 4. This CDR3 is 14 amino acids long. Germline CDR1 reads SGHRS; CDR2 reads YFSETQ.

This clonotype was seen only a few times. CDR3 protein: CASATGIEQYF. The CDR3 nucleotides are TGTGCCAGCGCGACAGGGATCGAGCAGTACTTC. The V call is TRBV2, the J call TRBJ2-7; 7 nucleotides agree with TRBD1. The CDR3 has 11 residues. Germline values: CDR1 SNHLY, CDR2 FYNNEI. The ends lost 8 bases at V and 6 bases at J; junction bases unmatched: 4.

The chain uses TRBV29-1 and TRBJ2-3; 8 bases are shared with TRBD2. CDR3 length: 14 residues. The trim removed 3 bases at V and 1 base at J, leaving 3 bases unmatched. Per germline, CDR1 SQVTM and CDR2 ANQGSEA. In DNA, the CDR3 is TGCAGCGTTGAGCGGCGGGAGGGCACAGATACGCAGTATTTT. The encoded protein is CSVERREGTDTQYF.

This clonotype was seen a few times. The chain combines TRBV6-1 with TRBJ1-5; D possibly corresponds to TRBD1 (6 bases). Trimming removed 11 bases from V and 8 bases from J, with 19 bases in between. Germline V gives CDR1 MNHNS, CDR2 SASEGT. This CDR3 is built from 13 residues. The CDR3 bases are TGTGCCGGCCACGGGGGGGGCCGAGAGCCCCAGCATTTT. Its translation is CAGHGGGREPQHF.

This clonotype showed up many times. The chain couples TRBV12-3 or TRBV12-4 to TRBJ2-7; the match to TRBD2 covers 13 bases. This CDR3 spans 15 amino acids. V was pared by 3 bases and J by 7 bases, with 6 bases of the junction left unmatched. The CDR3 DNA follows: TGTGCCAGCAGTTTGACGGGACTAGCGGGACGGGAGCAGTACTTC. Translated: CASSLTGLAGREQYF.

This chain joins TRBV29-1 and TRBJ2-5; 7 bases map to TRBD1. This CDR3 has 13 residues. The germline gives CDR1 SQVTM, CDR2 ANQGSEA. J gave up 7 bases and V 4 bases, and 9 bases lay outside the gene matches. The CDR3 spells CSVGSGGYVTQYF. CDR3 sequence (DNA): TGCAGCGTTGGATCAGGGGGATACGTGACCCAGTACTTC.

This clonotype came up a few times. The chain employs TRBV7-6 and TRBJ2-3; 15 positions agree with TRBD2. From germline, CDR1 is SGHVS and CDR2 FNYEAQ. The CDR3 sequence is 17 residues long. V lost 5 bases, J lost 1 base, and 4 bases stayed unmatched. CDR3 in amino acids: CASSGTSGRSGTDTQYF. The CDR3, as DNA: TGTGCCAGCAGCGGGACTAGCGGGAGGTCTGGCACAGATACGCAGTATTTT.

Ten or more counts support this clonotype. The rearrangement uses TRBV20-1 and TRBJ2-7, with TRBD1 identical over 7 bases. Germline CDR1 and CDR2: DFQATT and SNEGSKA (reference sequence). Losses at the gene ends were 0 bases for V and 1 base for J; bases not matched to a gene: 3. This CDR3 has 14 residues. The CDR3 spells CSARDHRGSYEQYF. The DNA for the CDR3 is TGCAGTGCTAGAGACCACAGGGGATCCTACGAGCAGTACTTC.

This clonotype has a handful of counts. V is TRBV12-3 or TRBV12-4 and J is TRBJ2-7, with D perhaps TRBD2 (6 bases). The CDR3 extends over 14 amino acids. Trimming stripped 5 bases from V and 6 bases from J, with 17 bases between. The CDR3 nucleotides are TGTGCCAGCAGTAAAGGAGGGAGCTGGGGCGAGCAGTACTTC. It encodes CASSKGGSWGEQYF.

The J gene is TRBJ2-7, the V gene TRBV2, with 13 bases identical to TRBD2. The J call may be mistaken, given a closer DNA end match to TRBJ2-1. Germline V lookup: CDR1 SNHLY, CDR2 FYNNEI. The CDR3 is 15 residues long. The CDR3 nucleotides are TGTGCCAGCAGCCTGACTAGCGGGAGGCAATACGAGCAGTTCTTC. Amino acids: CASSLTSGRQYEQFF.

This clonotype was recorded a few times. This chain connects TRBV7-3 to TRBJ2-3, with D perhaps matching TRBD2 (5 bases). The V gene's germline CDR1 is SGHTA and CDR2 FQGTGA. There are 15 residues in the CDR3. V lost 4 bases and J 2 bases, leaving 13 bases between the germline ends. For the CDR3, the DNA is TGTGCCAGCAGCTCACTAGGGAGTTTCACAGATACGCAGTATTTT. Protein product: CASSSLGSFTDTQYF. Full variable domain (missing parts from reference TRBV7-3 and TRBJ2-3): GAGVSQTPSNKVTEKGKYVELRCDPISGHTALYWYRQSLGQGPEFLIYFQGTGAADDSGLPNDRFFAVRPEGSVSTLKIQRTERGDSAVYLCASSSLGSFTDTQYFGPGTRLTVL.

The chain employs TRBV4-3 and TRBJ2-5, with D uncertain. Germline CDR1 LGHNA, CDR2 YSLEER. The V end was cut by 0 bases, the J end by 5 bases, with 13 bases between. The CDR3 length is 15 residues. DNA of the CDR3: TGCGCCAGCAGCCAAGAGTGGGTAGGGTCCGAGACCCAGTACTTC. This codes for CASSQEWVGSETQYF.

This rearrangement joins TRBV10-3 to TRBJ2-7; 16 nucleotides align to TRBD2. Germline CDR1 and CDR2: ENHRY and SYGVKD. There are 16 residues in the CDR3. The V segment lost 6 bases and the J segment 7 bases; nucleotides outside the gene matches: 9. This CDR3 reads CAISGVGLAGGSEQYF. The CDR3 bases are TGTGCCATCAGCGGAGTGGGACTAGCGGGAGGGAGTGAGCAGTACTTC.

This clonotype was observed at least ten times. This chain links TRBV6-2 or TRBV6-3 with TRBJ2-5; the D gene is possibly TRBD1 (6 bases). V gave up 6 bases and J gave up 3 bases, with 8 bases separating them. Per germline, CDR1 MNHEY and CDR2 SVGEGT. This CDR3 is built from 12 residues. This CDR3 reads CASRRQEETQYF. CDR3 DNA: TGTGCCAGCAGACGACAGGAAGAGACCCAGTACTTC.

This clonotype was detected only a few times. The chain couples TRBV29-1 to TRBJ2-7; 10 bases map to TRBD1. CDR3 size: 14 residues. With V trimmed by 1 base and J by 3 bases, 3 bases remained unmatched. Germline assignment: CDR1 SQVTM and CDR2 ANQGSEA. CDR3 region: CSVEGGTGVYEQYF. The CDR3, as DNA: TGCAGCGTTGAAGGAGGGACAGGGGTCTACGAGCAGTACTTC.

A few counts support this clonotype. V usage is TRBV20-1 and J usage is TRBJ1-2, with D unresolved. Germline V gene lookup returns CDR1 DFQATT and CDR2 SNEGSKA (reference sequence). CDR3 length: 13 residues. The V end was cut by 2 bases, the J end by 0 bases, with 7 bases between. Written as DNA, the CDR3 is TGCAGTGCTAGACTACCAACTAACTATGGCTACACCTTC. It encodes CSARLPTNYGYTF.

The gene calls are TRBV5-1 and TRBJ2-1; possible D gene TRBD2, 6 bases. The CDR3 is 13 amino acids. Between the trimmed V and J ends, which lost 4 bases and 5 bases, there was a span of 10 bases. The V gene's germline CDR1 is SGHRS and CDR2 YFSETQ. The CDR3 is CASSQEGNNEQFF. The CDR3 DNA reads TGCGCCAGCAGCCAGGAGGGAAACAATGAGCAGTTCTTC.

The DNA for the CDR3 is TGTGCCAGCACCCTGACAGGGTCCTACTATGGCTACACCTTC. Encoded protein: CASTLTGSYYGYTF. The chain recombines TRBV12-3 or TRBV12-4 with TRBJ1-2, with 7 bases lining up with TRBD1. The CDR3 sequence is 14 residues long. After removal of 7 bases from V and 3 bases from J, the junction contained 8 bases not matched to a gene.

This clonotype has just a few counts. The V gene is TRBV29-1, the J gene TRBJ2-5; weak D call: TRBD2 (6 bases). Germline V lookup: CDR1 SQVTM, CDR2 ANQGSEA. This CDR3 has 14 residues. Trimming removed 6 bases from V and 6 bases from J, with 20 bases in between. Written as DNA, the CDR3 is TGCAGCGTCCTCGATAATGTCGGAGGGAAGACCCAGTACTTC. This translates into CSVLDNVGGKTQYF.